This T cell receptor beta chain was retrieved from a study of T cells in Graves' hyperthyroidism and ophthalmopathy. Across the whole study: Prior to any treatment, at the point of initial diagnosis, peripheral blood was collected.

This clonotype was recorded at least ten times. RNA transcripts yielded amplified TCR beta CDR3 regions. The HTBI primer set drove a first-round RT-PCR of the TCR CDR3. TCRdb reprocessed the multiplex PCR reads via MiXCR and lists one record per CDR3 protein. The table lists about 640,000 distinct CDR3 sequences, about 14% of them singletons, with approximately 13% in the top ten. The CDR3 covers 16 residues. Germline loops: CDR1 MDHEN, CDR2 SYDVKM. Trimming shortened V by 4 bases and J by 3 bases, and 19 bases separated the two germline ends. This receptor was identified in a woman aged 50 to 60 with Graves' ophthalmopathy. J is TRBJ2-7 and V is TRBV28; a possible D gene is TRBD2 (5 bases). Sequencing was performed on blood. This chain's CDR3 is CASSSYTSRGVYEQYF. The CDR3 DNA follows: TGTGCCAGCAGTTCCTACACCTCACGGGGAGTCTACGAGCAGTACTTC.